The 13 T cell receptor beta chains below were found in one sample sequenced in a study of beta chain features in type 1 diabetes. What was sequenced were expressed TCRB transcripts, since all of the isolated RNA had been reverse transcribed. Profiling relied on immunoSEQ multiplex PCR, and the TCRdb table lists in-frame clones only, not all of them. In the table there are about 340,000 clones, 9.3% of which are singletons. Study observations and caveats: Moderately but significantly shorter TCRB CDR3s were found in Type 1 diabetes patients in all four CD4+ subsets.

Antigens for these TCRs are unknown. Material for sequencing was central memory CD4+ T cells from blood. All receptors come from a man aged 25-40 years with type 1 diabetes.

V usage is TRBV19 and J usage is TRBJ1-5, with TRBD1 matching 9 bases. Per germline, CDR1 LNHDA and CDR2 SQIVND (reference sequence). This CDR3 region has 16 residues. V trimming: 4 bases; J trimming: 7 bases; junction bases outside the gene matches: 11. As DNA, the CDR3 is TGTGCCAGTAGTACAATAAACAGGGGGCGCAGACAGCCCCAGCATTTT. Amino acid sequence: CASSTINRGRRQPQHF.

This clone was observed a handful of times. V gene TRBV30 combines with J gene TRBJ2-3; either TRBD1 or TRBD2 may supply D (7 bases each). The germline gives CDR1 GTSNPN, CDR2 SVGIG (reference sequence). The CDR3 runs to 14 residues. The germline V and J ends were trimmed by 5 bases and 4 bases, with 16 bases remaining between them. The CDR3 DNA follows: TGTGCCTGGGGAAGACAGGGAGGGGCAGATACGCAGTATTTT. Amino acids: CAWGRQGGADTQYF. The full variable domain, its missing parts supplied by reference TRBV30 and TRBJ2-3, is SQTIHQWPATLVQPVGSPLSLECTVEGTSNPNLYWYRQAAGRGLQLLFYSVGIGQISSEVPQNLSASRPQDRQFILSSKKLLLSDSGFYLCAWGRQGGADTQYFGPGTRLTVL.

This clone has just a few counts. The chain has TRBV18 and TRBJ2-7; D is ambiguous. The CDR3 is made up of 13 amino acids. Germline values: CDR1 KGHSH, CDR2 LQKENI. The V and J ends lost 0 bases and 3 bases respectively, with 6 bases between them. CDR3 coding DNA: TGTGCCAGCTCACCACCGGGCCACTACGAGCAGTACTTC. The encoded protein is CASSPPGHYEQYF.

This clone appeared a few times. J is TRBJ2-3 and V is TRBV28; 9 positions match TRBD2. The CDR3 contains 16 residues. Germline V gene data show CDR1 as MDHEN and CDR2 as SYDVKM. V gave up 4 bases and J gave up 7 bases; unmatched junction bases: 12. The chain's CDR3 is CASSSHSGSWENTQYF. The CDR3 DNA follows: TGTGCCAGCAGTTCCCATAGCGGGAGTTGGGAAAATACGCAGTATTTT.

This chain uses TRBV4-3 with TRBJ2-3; no clear D. The CDR3 runs to 15 residues. V shed 0 bases and J shed 6 bases, with 13 bases lying between them. The germline V gene encodes CDR1 LGHNA and CDR2 YSLEER. The CDR3 sequence: CASSQDEMAGDTQYF. CDR3 in DNA: TGCGCCAGCAGCCAAGATGAGATGGCTGGGGATACGCAGTATTTT.

This chain connects TRBV7-7 to TRBJ1-5; perhaps TRBD1 as D (5 bases). The ends were cut back, 2 bases at V and 10 bases at J, with 12 bases in the middle. This CDR3 region has 13 residues. CDR1 SSHAT and CDR2 FNYEAQ come from the germline V gene (reference sequence). The CDR3 sequence: CASSLHEGEPQHF. In DNA, the CDR3 is TGTGCCAGCAGCTTACATGAAGGGGAACCCCAGCATTTT.

This clone showed up just a few times. One base away lies a much larger clone, so this may be a sequencing read error. V and J are TRBV7-9 and TRBJ1-2; the match to TRBD1 covers 10 bases. The CDR3 length is 13 residues. The V gene end was trimmed by 5 bases and the J gene end by 6 bases; junction bases not matched to a gene: 3. The germline gives CDR1 SEHNR, CDR2 FQNEAQ (reference sequence). CDR3 sequence (DNA): TGTGCCAGCAGCGTAGGACAGGGGGATGGCTACACCTTC. This codes for CASSVGQGDGYTF. Variable domain in full (rest from reference TRBV7-9 and TRBJ1-2): DTGVSQNPRHKITKRGQNVTFRCDPISEHNRLYWYRQTLGQGPEFLTYFQNEAQLEKSRLLSDRFSAERPKGSFSTLEIQRTEQGDSAMYLCASSVGQGDGYTFGSGTRLTVV.

This clone was counted only a few times. The V call is TRBV11-2, the J call TRBJ2-1, with D possibly matching TRBD1 (5 bases). Between the trimmed V and J ends, which lost 0 bases and 8 bases, there was a span of 8 bases. This CDR3 has 13 residues. Germline CDR1 reads SGHAT; CDR2 reads FQNNGV. The CDR3 DNA follows: TGTGCCAGCAGCTTAGAAGGGGTGGATGAGCAGTTCTTC. Translation gives CASSLEGVDEQFF.

In this sample, this clone turned up a few times. The V call is TRBV5-6, the J call TRBJ2-7, with D maybe TRBD1 (5 bases). The CDR3 consists of 11 residues. Germline CDR1 reads SGHDT; CDR2 reads YYEEEE. The V gene lost 4 bases and the J gene lost 6 bases, with 8 bases spanning the gap. CDR3 residues: CASSTQVEQYF. The CDR3 DNA reads TGTGCCAGCAGCACACAGGTCGAGCAGTACTTC.

This clone was observed a handful of times. V usage is TRBV20-1 and J usage is TRBJ1-1; perhaps TRBD1 as D (5 bases). CDR3 length: 11 residues. Germline V lookup: CDR1 DFQATT, CDR2 SNEGSKA (reference sequence). Trimming cost V 5 bases and J 11 bases, with 15 bases left between them. The CDR3 DNA reads TGCAGTGCTTGGGACTCGGCTTGGGCTTTCTTT. Amino acids: CSAWDSAWAFF.

The chain recombines TRBV2 with TRBJ1-6, with D tentatively TRBD1 (6 bases). CDR1 is SNHLY and CDR2 is FYNNEI in the germline V gene. V lost 3 bases to trimming and J lost 9 bases, with 18 bases between them. This CDR3 region has 16 residues. CDR3 in DNA: TGTGCCAGCAGTGACTTTGGGGGCGTCTCGGGTTCACCCCTCCACTTT. It translates to CASSDFGGVSGSPLHF.

The chain couples TRBV9 to TRBJ2-5; 8 bases match TRBD2. Germline trimming cut 0 bases from V and 0 bases from J; bases unmatched to any gene: 4. Germline V CDR1 and CDR2: SGDLS, YYNGEE. This CDR3 has 16 amino acids. The CDR3 sequence is CASSVGTGGYQETQYF. For the CDR3, the DNA is TGTGCCAGCAGCGTAGGAACGGGGGGGTACCAAGAGACCCAGTACTTC.

The table lists this clone with a few counts. The V and J genes are TRBV6-5 and TRBJ2-7; TRBD1 matches 7 bases. From germline, CDR1 is MNHEY and CDR2 SVGAGI. The ends lost 5 bases at V and 6 bases at J; junction bases unmatched: 4. The CDR3 consists of 12 residues. CDR3 nucleotide sequence: TGTGCCAGCAGTGAACAGGGGTTCGAGCAGTACTTC. Translated, it gives CASSEQGFEQYF.